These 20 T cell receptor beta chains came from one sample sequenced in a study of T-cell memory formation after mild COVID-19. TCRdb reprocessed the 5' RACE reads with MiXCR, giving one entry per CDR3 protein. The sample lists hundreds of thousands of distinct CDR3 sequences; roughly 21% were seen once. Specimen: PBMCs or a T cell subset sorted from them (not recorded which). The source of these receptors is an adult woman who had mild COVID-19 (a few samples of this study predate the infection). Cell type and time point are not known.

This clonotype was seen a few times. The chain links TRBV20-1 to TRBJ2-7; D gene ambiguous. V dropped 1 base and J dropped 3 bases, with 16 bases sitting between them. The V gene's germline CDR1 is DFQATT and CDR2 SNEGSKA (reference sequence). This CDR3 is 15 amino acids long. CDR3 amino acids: CSARVVGHLGYEQYF. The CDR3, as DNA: TGCAGTGCTAGAGTCGTAGGGCATTTGGGCTACGAGCAGTACTTC.

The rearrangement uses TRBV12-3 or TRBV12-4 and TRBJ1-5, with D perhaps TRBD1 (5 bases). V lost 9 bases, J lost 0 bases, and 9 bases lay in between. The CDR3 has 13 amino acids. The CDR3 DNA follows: TGTGCCAGTAGACAGTATAGCAATCAGCCCCAGCATTTT. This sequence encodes CASRQYSNQPQHF.

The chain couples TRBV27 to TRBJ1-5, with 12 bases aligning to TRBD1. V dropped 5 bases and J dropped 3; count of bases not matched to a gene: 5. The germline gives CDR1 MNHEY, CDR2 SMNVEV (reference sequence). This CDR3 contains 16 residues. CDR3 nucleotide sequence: TGTGCCAGCAGTCCAGGGGACAGGGGGCTCAATCAGCCCCAGCATTTT. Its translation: CASSPGDRGLNQPQHF.

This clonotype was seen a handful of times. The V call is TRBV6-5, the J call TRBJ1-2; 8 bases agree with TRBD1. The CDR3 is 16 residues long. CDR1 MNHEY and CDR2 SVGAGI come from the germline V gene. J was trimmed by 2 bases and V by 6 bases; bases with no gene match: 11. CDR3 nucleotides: TGTGCCAGCAGCCTCGCCTTGGACAGGGTCAACTATGGCTACACCTTC. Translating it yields CASSLALDRVNYGYTF.

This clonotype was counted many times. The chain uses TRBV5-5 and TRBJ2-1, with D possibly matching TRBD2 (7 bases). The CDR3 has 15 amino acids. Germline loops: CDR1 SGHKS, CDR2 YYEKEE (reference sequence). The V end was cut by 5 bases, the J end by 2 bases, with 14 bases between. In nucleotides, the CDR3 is TGTGCCAGCAGTTCGGCGGGGGCCCCCTACAATGAGCAGTTCTTC. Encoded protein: CASSSAGAPYNEQFF.

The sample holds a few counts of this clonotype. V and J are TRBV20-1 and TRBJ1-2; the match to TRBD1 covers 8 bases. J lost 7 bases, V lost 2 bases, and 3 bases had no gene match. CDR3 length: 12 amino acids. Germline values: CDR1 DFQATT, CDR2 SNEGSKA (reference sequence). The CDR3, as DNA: TGCAGTGCTAGACAGGGGGCGATTGGCTACACCTTC. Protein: CSARQGAIGYTF.

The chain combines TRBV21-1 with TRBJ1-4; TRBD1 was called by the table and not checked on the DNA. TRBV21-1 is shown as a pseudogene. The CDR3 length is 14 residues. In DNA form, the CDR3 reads TGTGCCAGCAGCACGGGCAGGGATCGTGAAAAACTGTTTTTT. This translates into CASSTGRDREKLFF.

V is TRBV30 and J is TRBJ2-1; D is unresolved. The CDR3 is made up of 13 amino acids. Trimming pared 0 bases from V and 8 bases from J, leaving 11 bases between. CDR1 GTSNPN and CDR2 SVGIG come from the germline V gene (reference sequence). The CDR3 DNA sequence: TGTGCCTGGAGTGTACCGATCCTGGATGAGCAGTTCTTC. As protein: CAWSVPILDEQFF.

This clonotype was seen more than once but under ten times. CDR3 protein: CAIPGITDTQYF. DNA of the CDR3: TGTGCCATCCCGGGAATCACAGATACGCAGTATTTT. The chain joins TRBV2 to TRBJ2-3; TRBD2 might be the D (5 bases). The CDR3 has 12 amino acids. Deletions cut 10 bases from V and 2 bases from J, with 10 bases between. Germline CDR1 and CDR2: SNHLY and FYNNEI.

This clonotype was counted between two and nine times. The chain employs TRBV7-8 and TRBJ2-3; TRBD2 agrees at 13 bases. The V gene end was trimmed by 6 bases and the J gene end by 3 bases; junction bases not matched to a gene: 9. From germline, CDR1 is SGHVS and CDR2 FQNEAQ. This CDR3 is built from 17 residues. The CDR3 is CASRGLAGKVVTDTQYF. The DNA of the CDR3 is TGTGCCAGCAGGGGACTAGCGGGAAAGGTAGTTACAGATACGCAGTATTTT.

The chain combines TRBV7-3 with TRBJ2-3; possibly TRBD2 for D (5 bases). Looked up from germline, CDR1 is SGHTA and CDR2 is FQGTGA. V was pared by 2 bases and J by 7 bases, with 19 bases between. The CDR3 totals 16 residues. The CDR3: CASSLAPWRGSNTQYF. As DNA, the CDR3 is TGTGCCAGCAGCTTAGCCCCCTGGCGCGGGTCAAATACGCAGTATTTT.

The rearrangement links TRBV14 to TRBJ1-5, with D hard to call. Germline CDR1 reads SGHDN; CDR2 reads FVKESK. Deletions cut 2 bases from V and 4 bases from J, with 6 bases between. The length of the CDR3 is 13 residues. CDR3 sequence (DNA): TGTGCCAGCAGCCAATTGGGGAATCAGCCCCAGCATTTT. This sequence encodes CASSQLGNQPQHF.

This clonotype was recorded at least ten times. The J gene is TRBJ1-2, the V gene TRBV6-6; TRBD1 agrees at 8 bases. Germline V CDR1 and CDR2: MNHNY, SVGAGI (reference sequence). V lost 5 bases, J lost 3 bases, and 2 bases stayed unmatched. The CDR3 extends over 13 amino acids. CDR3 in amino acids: CASSPTGDYGYTF. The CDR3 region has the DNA TGTGCCAGCAGTCCGACAGGGGACTATGGCTACACCTTC.

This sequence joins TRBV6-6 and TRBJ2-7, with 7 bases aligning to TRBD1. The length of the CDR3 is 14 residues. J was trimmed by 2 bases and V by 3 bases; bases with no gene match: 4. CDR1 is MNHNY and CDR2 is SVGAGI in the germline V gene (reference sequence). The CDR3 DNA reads TGTGCCAGCAGTTATACCGGGACAGCCTACGAGCAGTACTTC. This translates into CASSYTGTAYEQYF.

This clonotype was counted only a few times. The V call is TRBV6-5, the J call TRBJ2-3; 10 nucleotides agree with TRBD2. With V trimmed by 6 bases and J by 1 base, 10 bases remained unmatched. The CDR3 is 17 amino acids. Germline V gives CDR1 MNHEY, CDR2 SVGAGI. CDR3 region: CASSTRKTSGGTDTQYF. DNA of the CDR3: TGTGCCAGCAGCACGCGAAAAACTAGCGGGGGCACAGATACGCAGTATTTT.

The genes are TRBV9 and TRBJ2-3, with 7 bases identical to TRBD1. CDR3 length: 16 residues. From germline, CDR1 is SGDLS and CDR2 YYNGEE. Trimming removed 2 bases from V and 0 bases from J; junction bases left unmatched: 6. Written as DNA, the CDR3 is TGTGCCAGCAGCGTGGAGCCGGGACAGAGCACAGATACGCAGTATTTT. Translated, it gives CASSVEPGQSTDTQYF.

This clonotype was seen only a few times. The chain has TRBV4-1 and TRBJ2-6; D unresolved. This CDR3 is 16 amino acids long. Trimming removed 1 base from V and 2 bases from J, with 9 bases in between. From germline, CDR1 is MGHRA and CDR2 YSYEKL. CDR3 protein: CASSQGHNAGANVLTF. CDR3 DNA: TGCGCCAGCAGCCAAGGTCACAATGCTGGGGCCAACGTCCTGACTTTC.

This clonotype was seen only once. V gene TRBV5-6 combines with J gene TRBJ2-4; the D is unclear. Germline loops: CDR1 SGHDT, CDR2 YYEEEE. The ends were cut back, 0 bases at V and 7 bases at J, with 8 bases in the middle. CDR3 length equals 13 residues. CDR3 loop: CASSLGVGNIQYF. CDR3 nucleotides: TGTGCCAGCAGCTTGGGTGTGGGGAACATTCAGTACTTC.

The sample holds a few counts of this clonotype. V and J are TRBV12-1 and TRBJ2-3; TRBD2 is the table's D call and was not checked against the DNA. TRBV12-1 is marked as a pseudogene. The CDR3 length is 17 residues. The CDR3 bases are TGTGCCAGCAGCTTTGCAGGACCCTTCGATCGCACAGATACGCAGTATTTT. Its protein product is CASSFAGPFDRTDTQYF.

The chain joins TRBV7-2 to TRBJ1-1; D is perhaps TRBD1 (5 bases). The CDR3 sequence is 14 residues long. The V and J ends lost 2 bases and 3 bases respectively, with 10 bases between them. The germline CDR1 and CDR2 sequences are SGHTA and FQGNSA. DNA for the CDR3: TGTGCCAGCAGCTTATTAGGGGAGGACACTGAAGCTTTCTTT. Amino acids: CASSLLGEDTEAFF.